This record covers a single TCR beta chain. The sample originates from a study of blood T cell repertoires in COVID-19. Across the study: T cells, B-cell-depleted T cells, or PBMCs provided the cDNA or gDNA that served as material.

Authors' analysis steps: Reference gene primers were amplified, and this amplification served to estimate nucleated cell counts. The data were produced by immunoSEQ multiplex PCR, yet TCRdb's version contains in-frame clones alone and is incomplete. V, J and clone size were drawn from that table, and D and trimming were deduced from the DNA. The sample records 390,000 or so clones, more than 80% being singletons. The CDR3 is made up of 13 amino acids. The germline V and J ends were trimmed by 6 bases and 2 bases, with 10 bases remaining between them. CDR1 MNHNY and CDR2 SVGAGI come from the germline V gene (reference sequence).

Sample: peripheral blood. This rearrangement joins TRBV6-6 to TRBJ1-1; D ambiguous. This sequence originates from a woman under 40 with active or convalescent COVID-19. CDR3 nucleotide sequence: TGTGCCAGCAGCCCTCCCTTAAACACTGAAGCTTTCTTT. Amino acid sequence: CASSPPLNTEAFF.